The T cell receptor beta chain under discussion was sequenced for a study of blood T cells in healthy people across ages. V lost 1 base, J lost 4 bases, and 17 bases stayed unmatched. The germline V gene has CDR1 SEHNR and CDR2 FQNEAQ (reference sequence). This CDR3 comprises 19 residues. The authors ran a second PCR of 7 to 11 cycles using a sample-barcoded 5' primer and a J-beta primer mix. TCRdb passed the 5' RACE reads through MiXCR, listing each CDR3 protein once. This table holds roughly 1,500,000 distinct CDR3 sequences, approximately 38% found once. This clonotype originated in a woman between 18 and 30 years old in good health. This chain joins TRBV7-9 and TRBJ2-5; 8 bases agree with TRBD1. The sample was blood. The CDR3 nucleotides are TGTGCCAGCAGCTTAGAAAGGGACAGGAGAGGGGTTATCGGAGAGACCCAGTACTTC. Translated: CASSLERDRRGVIGETQYF.